These T cell receptor beta chains were read from a single sample in a study of T cell repertoires in cytomegalovirus infection. Each CDR3 protein gets one entry after TCRdb re-called the reads with MiXCR. The sample has around 330,000 distinct CDR3 sequences, under 20% seen once. Sequencing was carried out using PBMCs. These receptor sequences come from a human donor in good health (CMV status not recorded). Some clones in this sample may be carry-over from other donors' samples. The CDR3 runs from the conserved cysteine through the conserved F or W. Fields, in order: V gene, D gene, CDR3 protein. D genes are given only for firm matches.

>TRBV29-1|-
CSVELGAETQYF
>TRBV28|TRBD2
CGAGGRDWDEQFF
>TRBV12-3/TRBV12-4|-
CASSLDTWAGTGELFF
>TRBV7-2|-
CASSLVFLETQYF
>TRBV10-3|-
CAISEPGTRMTF
>TRBV7-2|TRBD1
CASSFGQGWADTQYF
>TRBV7-9|-
CASSPPGGGTEAFF
>TRBV20-1|-
CSASWGVSNQPQHF
>TRBV20-1|-
CSASADSGNTIYF
>TRBV5-4|-
CASSFPQPGYNEQFF
>TRBV18|-
CASSLAQGGETQYF
>TRBV10-3|-
CAIRNRLSERATYNEQFF
>TRBV6-5|-
CASSYGAGYNTEAFF
>TRBV6-1|-
CASSEDGRNDEQYF
>TRBV7-2|-
CASSLAATGEAFF
>TRBV11-2|-
CASSFEGSGEQFF
>TRBV19|TRBD2
CASRGGGSSGYNEQFF
>TRBV28|-
CASSPGTREKLFF
>TRBV7-9|-
CASSLGGWTEAFF
>TRBV5-4|TRBD1
CASGPPGQGAGETQYF
>TRBV7-2|TRBD1
CASSPPRGPGELFF
>TRBV7-6|-
CASSLGPGSAWSSNQPQHF
>TRBV12-3/TRBV12-4|-
CASSRNGNTQYF
>TRBV7-9|-
CASSLDGGVAMGTF
>TRBV27|-
CASSLYGSQGEQYF
>TRBV10-2|-
CASTPTIQETQYF
>TRBV2|-
CASSGTGLEYEQYF
>TRBV28|-
CASSFGSGSTDTQYF
>TRBV10-3|TRBD1
CAINRDSGSGANVLTF
>TRBV11-2|TRBD2
CASSLGVAGGSYNEQFF
>TRBV12-3/TRBV12-4|-
CASSLSLTYEQYF